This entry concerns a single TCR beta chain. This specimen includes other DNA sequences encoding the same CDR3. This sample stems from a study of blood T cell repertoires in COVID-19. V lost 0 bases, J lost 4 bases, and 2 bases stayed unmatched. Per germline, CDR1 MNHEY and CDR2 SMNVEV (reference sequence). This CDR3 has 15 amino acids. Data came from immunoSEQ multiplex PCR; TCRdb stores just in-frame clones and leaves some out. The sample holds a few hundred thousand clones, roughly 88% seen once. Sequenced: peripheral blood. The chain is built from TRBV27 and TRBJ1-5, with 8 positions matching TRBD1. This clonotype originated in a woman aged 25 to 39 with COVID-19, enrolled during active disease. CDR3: CASSLSGQANQPQHF. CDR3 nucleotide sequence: TGTGCCAGCAGTTTATCGGGACAGGCAAATCAGCCCCAGCATTTT.